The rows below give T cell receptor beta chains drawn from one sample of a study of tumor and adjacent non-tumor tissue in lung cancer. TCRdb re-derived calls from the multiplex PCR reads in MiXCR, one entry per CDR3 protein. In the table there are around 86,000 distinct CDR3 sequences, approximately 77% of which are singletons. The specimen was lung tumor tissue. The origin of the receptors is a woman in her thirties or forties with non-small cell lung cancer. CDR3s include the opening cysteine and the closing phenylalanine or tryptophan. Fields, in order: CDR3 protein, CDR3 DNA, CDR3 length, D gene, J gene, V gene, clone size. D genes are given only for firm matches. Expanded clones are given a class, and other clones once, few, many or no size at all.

cdr3_aa: CASSQLARPNYGCTF
cdr3_nt: TGTGCCAGCTCCCAGCTGGCCAGGCCTAACTATGGCTGCACCTTC
cdr3_length: 15
d_call: .
j_call: TRBJ1-2
v_call: TRBV11-3
clone_size: .

cdr3_aa: CSVEGGGRISGELFF
cdr3_nt: TGCAGCGTTGAAGGCGGGGGGCGTATCTCCGGGGAGCTGTTTTTC
cdr3_length: 15
d_call: TRBD2
j_call: TRBJ2-2
v_call: TRBV29-1
clone_size: .

cdr3_aa: CASSQGPTDTQYF
cdr3_nt: TGTGCCAGCAGTCAAGGCCCTACAGATACGCAGTATTTT
cdr3_length: 13
d_call: .
j_call: TRBJ2-3
v_call: TRBV14
clone_size: .

cdr3_aa: CAISEREEQYF
cdr3_nt: TGTGCCATCAGTGAGCGAGAGGAGCAGTACTTC
cdr3_length: 11
d_call: .
j_call: TRBJ2-7
v_call: TRBV10-3
clone_size: .

cdr3_aa: CASSYRGGTANSTDTQYF
cdr3_nt: TGTGCCAGCAGTTACAGGGGGGGAACCGCAAATAGCACAGATACGCAATATTTT
cdr3_length: 18
d_call: .
j_call: TRBJ2-3
v_call: TRBV6-6
clone_size: once

cdr3_aa: CSMSDRGSSTEAFF
cdr3_nt: TGCAGCATGTCGGACAGGGGGAGTAGCACTGAAGCTTTCTTT
cdr3_length: 14
d_call: TRBD1
j_call: TRBJ1-1
v_call: TRBV29-1
clone_size: .

cdr3_aa: CARSRGPGANVLTF
cdr3_nt: TGCGCCAGAAGCAGGGGCCCAGGGGCCAACGTCCTGACTTTC
cdr3_length: 14
d_call: .
j_call: TRBJ2-6
v_call: TRBV5-1
clone_size: once

cdr3_aa: CAGRFLGIGRANTGELYF
cdr3_nt: TGTGCCGGCAGATTTCTGGGTATCGGGAGGGCCAACACCGGGGAGCTGTATTTT
cdr3_length: 18
d_call: TRBD2
j_call: TRBJ2-2
v_call: TRBV11-2
clone_size: .

cdr3_aa: CATSRERMSEAFF
cdr3_nt: TGTGCCACCAGTAGAGAACGGATGTCTGAAGCTTTCTTT
cdr3_length: 13
d_call: .
j_call: TRBJ1-1
v_call: TRBV15
clone_size: .

cdr3_aa: CSAPTGGAGADTQYF
cdr3_nt: TGCAGTGCACCGACAGGGGGTGCTGGGGCAGATACGCAGTATTTT
cdr3_length: 15
d_call: TRBD1
j_call: TRBJ2-3
v_call: TRBV20-1
clone_size: .

cdr3_aa: CASNLISGEEQYF
cdr3_nt: TGTGCCAGCAATTTAATCTCGGGGGAAGAGCAGTACTTC
cdr3_length: 13
d_call: .
j_call: TRBJ2-7
v_call: TRBV28
clone_size: .

cdr3_aa: CACSDRSNQPQHF
cdr3_nt: TGCGCCTGCAGCGACAGAAGCAATCAGCCCCAGCACTTT
cdr3_length: 13
d_call: .
j_call: TRBJ1-5
v_call: TRBV10-2
clone_size: few

cdr3_aa: CANSPDHETRNEQFF
cdr3_nt: TGTGCCAACAGCCCGGACCACGAAACGAGGAATGAGCAGTTCTTC
cdr3_length: 15
d_call: .
j_call: TRBJ2-1
v_call: TRBV11-2
clone_size: .

cdr3_aa: CASSETGLEELFF
cdr3_nt: TGTGCCAGCAGTGAGACAGGGCTTGAGGAGCTGTTTTTT
cdr3_length: 13
d_call: TRBD1
j_call: TRBJ2-2
v_call: TRBV6-1
clone_size: .

cdr3_aa: CSAARAGENIQYF
cdr3_nt: TGCAGCGCCGCCCGTGCAGGGGAAAACATTCAGTACTTC
cdr3_length: 13
d_call: .
j_call: TRBJ2-4
v_call: TRBV29-1
clone_size: .

cdr3_aa: CPNSLVSEQFF
cdr3_nt: TGTCCCAACAGCTTAGTAAGTGAGCAGTTCTTC
cdr3_length: 11
d_call: .
j_call: TRBJ2-1
v_call: TRBV11-2
clone_size: .

cdr3_aa: CASRGQGTYEQYF
cdr3_nt: TGTGCCAGCAGGGGACAGGGGACCTACGAGCAGTACTTC
cdr3_length: 13
d_call: TRBD1
j_call: TRBJ2-7
v_call: TRBV28
clone_size: many

cdr3_aa: CTSSTTNNEQFF
cdr3_nt: TGTACCAGCAGCACGACTAACAATGAGCAGTTCTTC
cdr3_length: 12
d_call: .
j_call: TRBJ2-1
v_call: TRBV5-4
clone_size: .

cdr3_aa: CVINRLAEGRRETQYF
cdr3_nt: TGTGTCATCAACAGACTAGCGGAGGGGCGGCGGGAGACCCAGTACTTC
cdr3_length: 16
d_call: TRBD2
j_call: TRBJ2-5
v_call: TRBV11-2
clone_size: once

cdr3_aa: CASSRSLGSYEQYF
cdr3_nt: TGCGCCAGCAGCCGAAGTCTGGGATCCTACGAGCAGTACTTC
cdr3_length: 14
d_call: .
j_call: TRBJ2-7
v_call: TRBV4-1
clone_size: many

cdr3_aa: CASSLLAGRVKQCF
cdr3_nt: TGTGCCAGCAGTTTACTGGCAGGTCGGGTCAAGCAGTGCTTC
cdr3_length: 14
d_call: .
j_call: TRBJ2-7
v_call: TRBV28
clone_size: .

cdr3_aa: CASRRVRIAEALF
cdr3_nt: TGTGCCAGCAGAAGGGTGAGGATAGCTGAAGCTCTCTTT
cdr3_length: 13
d_call: .
j_call: TRBJ1-1
v_call: TRBV2
clone_size: .

cdr3_aa: CVSSSPAGALSYNEQFF
cdr3_nt: TGTGTCAGCAGCTCCCCCGCCGGGGCTCTCTCCTACAATGAGCAGTTCTTT
cdr3_length: 17
d_call: .
j_call: TRBJ2-1
v_call: TRBV5-5
clone_size: .

cdr3_aa: CASSHQRHETQYF
cdr3_nt: TGCGCCAGCAGCCACCAGAGGCACGAGACCCAATACTTC
cdr3_length: 13
d_call: .
j_call: TRBJ2-5
v_call: TRBV4-1
clone_size: .

cdr3_aa: CASSPGIQGYNEQFF
cdr3_nt: TGCGCCAGCAGCCCCGGAATACAGGGGTACAATGAGCAGTTCTTC
cdr3_length: 15
d_call: TRBD1
j_call: TRBJ2-1
v_call: TRBV4-1
clone_size: .

cdr3_aa: CASSLHSGWVLFF
cdr3_nt: TGTGCCAGCAGCTTACACAGTGGATGGGTTCTGTTCTTC
cdr3_length: 13
d_call: .
j_call: TRBJ2-1
v_call: TRBV11-1
clone_size: .

cdr3_aa: CVSSPLSTADRQYF
cdr3_nt: TGTGTCAGCAGCCCTCTAAGCACGGCAGATAGGCAGTATTTT
cdr3_length: 14
d_call: .
j_call: TRBJ2-3
v_call: TRBV11-2
clone_size: once

cdr3_aa: CASSHGYPRSGELFF
cdr3_nt: TGCGCCAGCAGCCATGGCTACCCCCGCTCCGGGGAGCTGTTTTTT
cdr3_length: 15
d_call: .
j_call: TRBJ2-2
v_call: TRBV4-1
clone_size: many

cdr3_aa: CANRDSADSHLHF
cdr3_nt: TGTGCCAACAGAGACAGTGCTGATTCACACCTCCACTTT
cdr3_length: 13
d_call: .
j_call: TRBJ1-6
v_call: TRBV6-5
clone_size: .

cdr3_aa: CASSQPLGQGDLFF
cdr3_nt: TGCGCCAGCAGCCAACCCCTAGGGCAGGGGGATTTGTTTTTT
cdr3_length: 14
d_call: TRBD1
j_call: TRBJ1-4
v_call: TRBV4-1
clone_size: many

cdr3_aa: CNVQTGHPNEELFF
cdr3_nt: TGCAACGTACAAACAGGACATCCGAATGAAGAACTGTTTTTT
cdr3_length: 14
d_call: .
j_call: TRBJ1-4
v_call: TRBV29-1
clone_size: .

cdr3_aa: CASSQDQGRNYGYTF
cdr3_nt: TGCGCCAGCAGCCAAGACCAGGGGAGAAACTATGGCTACACCTTC
cdr3_length: 15
d_call: .
j_call: TRBJ1-2
v_call: TRBV4-1
clone_size: many

cdr3_aa: CASTLEIADPYEQYF
cdr3_nt: TGTGCTAGCACTTTAGAGATCGCGGACCCCTACGAGCAGTACTTC
cdr3_length: 15
d_call: .
j_call: TRBJ2-7
v_call: TRBV12-3/TRBV12-4
clone_size: .

cdr3_aa: CNVGEWGEKLFF
cdr3_nt: TGCAACGTGGGAGAATGGGGGGAAAAACTGTTCTTT
cdr3_length: 12
d_call: .
j_call: TRBJ1-4
v_call: TRBV29-1
clone_size: .

cdr3_aa: CATSKERMTEAFF
cdr3_nt: TGTGCCACCAGCAAAGAACGGATGACTGAAGCTTTCTTT
cdr3_length: 13
d_call: .
j_call: TRBJ1-1
v_call: TRBV15
clone_size: .

cdr3_aa: CSVLKETSTDMQHF
cdr3_nt: TGCAGCGTTCTTAAGGAGACTAGCACAGATATGCAGCATTTT
cdr3_length: 14
d_call: .
j_call: TRBJ1-5
v_call: TRBV29-1
clone_size: .

cdr3_aa: CATSEDSPHGELFF
cdr3_nt: TGTGCCACCAGTGAGGACAGCCCCCACGGGGAGCTGTTTTTT
cdr3_length: 14
d_call: .
j_call: TRBJ2-2
v_call: TRBV24-1
clone_size: .

cdr3_aa: CASSSATGPFYGYTF
cdr3_nt: TGTGCCAGCAGTTCCGCGACAGGTCCTTTCTATGGCTACACCTTC
cdr3_length: 15
d_call: .
j_call: TRBJ1-2
v_call: TRBV6-1
clone_size: many

cdr3_aa: CSSRPAYAAGERYF
cdr3_nt: TGTTCCAGCAGGCCAGCGTACGCCGCGGGGGAGCGGTACTTC
cdr3_length: 14
d_call: TRBD2
j_call: TRBJ2-7
v_call: TRBV12-3/TRBV12-4
clone_size: .

cdr3_aa: CASRAQFTIEAFF
cdr3_nt: TGTGCCAGCAGGGCACAATTCACCATTGAAGCTTTCTTT
cdr3_length: 13
d_call: .
j_call: TRBJ1-1
v_call: TRBV28
clone_size: .

cdr3_aa: CSTRDWREAQETQYF
cdr3_nt: TGCAGTACTAGAGATTGGCGGGAGGCCCAAGAGACCCAATACTTC
cdr3_length: 15
d_call: TRBD2
j_call: TRBJ2-5
v_call: TRBV20-1
clone_size: .

cdr3_aa: CASSIRDSSELTF
cdr3_nt: TGTGCCAGCAGCATCCGGGACAGCTCCGAGCTCACCTTC
cdr3_length: 13
d_call: TRBD1
j_call: TRBJ1-2
v_call: TRBV7-9
clone_size: many

cdr3_aa: CAGSFREGAGAFF
cdr3_nt: TGTGCCGGCAGCTTTCGGGAGGGGGCGGGGGCTTTCTTT
cdr3_length: 13
d_call: TRBD1
j_call: TRBJ1-1
v_call: TRBV11-2
clone_size: .

cdr3_aa: CVSNEGTPDTQYF
cdr3_nt: TGTGTCAGCAATGAAGGGACTCCAGATACGCAGTATTTT
cdr3_length: 13
d_call: .
j_call: TRBJ2-3
v_call: TRBV6-1
clone_size: .

cdr3_aa: CASSFTRGTGELFF
cdr3_nt: TGTGCCAGCAGTTTTACCCGGGGCACCGGGGAGCTGTTTTTT
cdr3_length: 14
d_call: .
j_call: TRBJ2-2
v_call: TRBV28
clone_size: many

cdr3_aa: CATSRDSIRDRGADEQFF
cdr3_nt: TGTGCCACCAGCAGAGACTCAATAAGGGACAGGGGAGCGGATGAGCAGTTCTTC
cdr3_length: 18
d_call: TRBD1
j_call: TRBJ2-1
v_call: TRBV15
clone_size: few

cdr3_aa: CASSTVDTRYF
cdr3_nt: TGTGCCAGCTCAACTGTAGATACGCGGTATTTT
cdr3_length: 11
d_call: .
j_call: TRBJ2-3
v_call: TRBV6-5
clone_size: .

cdr3_aa: CSVRRKAGELFF
cdr3_nt: TGCAGCGTTAGACGGAAAGCCGGGGAGCTGTTTTTT
cdr3_length: 12
d_call: .
j_call: TRBJ2-2
v_call: TRBV29-1
clone_size: .

cdr3_aa: CGSSHLAHGSYQKLFF
cdr3_nt: TGCGGCAGCAGCCATCTTGCACATGGGTCTTATCAAAAACTGTTTTTT
cdr3_length: 16
d_call: .
j_call: TRBJ1-4
v_call: TRBV4-1
clone_size: .

cdr3_aa: CVSNQDLGVGNTIYF
cdr3_nt: TGCGTCAGCAACCAAGATCTAGGGGTCGGAAACACCATATATTTT
cdr3_length: 15
d_call: .
j_call: TRBJ1-3
v_call: TRBV4-1
clone_size: .